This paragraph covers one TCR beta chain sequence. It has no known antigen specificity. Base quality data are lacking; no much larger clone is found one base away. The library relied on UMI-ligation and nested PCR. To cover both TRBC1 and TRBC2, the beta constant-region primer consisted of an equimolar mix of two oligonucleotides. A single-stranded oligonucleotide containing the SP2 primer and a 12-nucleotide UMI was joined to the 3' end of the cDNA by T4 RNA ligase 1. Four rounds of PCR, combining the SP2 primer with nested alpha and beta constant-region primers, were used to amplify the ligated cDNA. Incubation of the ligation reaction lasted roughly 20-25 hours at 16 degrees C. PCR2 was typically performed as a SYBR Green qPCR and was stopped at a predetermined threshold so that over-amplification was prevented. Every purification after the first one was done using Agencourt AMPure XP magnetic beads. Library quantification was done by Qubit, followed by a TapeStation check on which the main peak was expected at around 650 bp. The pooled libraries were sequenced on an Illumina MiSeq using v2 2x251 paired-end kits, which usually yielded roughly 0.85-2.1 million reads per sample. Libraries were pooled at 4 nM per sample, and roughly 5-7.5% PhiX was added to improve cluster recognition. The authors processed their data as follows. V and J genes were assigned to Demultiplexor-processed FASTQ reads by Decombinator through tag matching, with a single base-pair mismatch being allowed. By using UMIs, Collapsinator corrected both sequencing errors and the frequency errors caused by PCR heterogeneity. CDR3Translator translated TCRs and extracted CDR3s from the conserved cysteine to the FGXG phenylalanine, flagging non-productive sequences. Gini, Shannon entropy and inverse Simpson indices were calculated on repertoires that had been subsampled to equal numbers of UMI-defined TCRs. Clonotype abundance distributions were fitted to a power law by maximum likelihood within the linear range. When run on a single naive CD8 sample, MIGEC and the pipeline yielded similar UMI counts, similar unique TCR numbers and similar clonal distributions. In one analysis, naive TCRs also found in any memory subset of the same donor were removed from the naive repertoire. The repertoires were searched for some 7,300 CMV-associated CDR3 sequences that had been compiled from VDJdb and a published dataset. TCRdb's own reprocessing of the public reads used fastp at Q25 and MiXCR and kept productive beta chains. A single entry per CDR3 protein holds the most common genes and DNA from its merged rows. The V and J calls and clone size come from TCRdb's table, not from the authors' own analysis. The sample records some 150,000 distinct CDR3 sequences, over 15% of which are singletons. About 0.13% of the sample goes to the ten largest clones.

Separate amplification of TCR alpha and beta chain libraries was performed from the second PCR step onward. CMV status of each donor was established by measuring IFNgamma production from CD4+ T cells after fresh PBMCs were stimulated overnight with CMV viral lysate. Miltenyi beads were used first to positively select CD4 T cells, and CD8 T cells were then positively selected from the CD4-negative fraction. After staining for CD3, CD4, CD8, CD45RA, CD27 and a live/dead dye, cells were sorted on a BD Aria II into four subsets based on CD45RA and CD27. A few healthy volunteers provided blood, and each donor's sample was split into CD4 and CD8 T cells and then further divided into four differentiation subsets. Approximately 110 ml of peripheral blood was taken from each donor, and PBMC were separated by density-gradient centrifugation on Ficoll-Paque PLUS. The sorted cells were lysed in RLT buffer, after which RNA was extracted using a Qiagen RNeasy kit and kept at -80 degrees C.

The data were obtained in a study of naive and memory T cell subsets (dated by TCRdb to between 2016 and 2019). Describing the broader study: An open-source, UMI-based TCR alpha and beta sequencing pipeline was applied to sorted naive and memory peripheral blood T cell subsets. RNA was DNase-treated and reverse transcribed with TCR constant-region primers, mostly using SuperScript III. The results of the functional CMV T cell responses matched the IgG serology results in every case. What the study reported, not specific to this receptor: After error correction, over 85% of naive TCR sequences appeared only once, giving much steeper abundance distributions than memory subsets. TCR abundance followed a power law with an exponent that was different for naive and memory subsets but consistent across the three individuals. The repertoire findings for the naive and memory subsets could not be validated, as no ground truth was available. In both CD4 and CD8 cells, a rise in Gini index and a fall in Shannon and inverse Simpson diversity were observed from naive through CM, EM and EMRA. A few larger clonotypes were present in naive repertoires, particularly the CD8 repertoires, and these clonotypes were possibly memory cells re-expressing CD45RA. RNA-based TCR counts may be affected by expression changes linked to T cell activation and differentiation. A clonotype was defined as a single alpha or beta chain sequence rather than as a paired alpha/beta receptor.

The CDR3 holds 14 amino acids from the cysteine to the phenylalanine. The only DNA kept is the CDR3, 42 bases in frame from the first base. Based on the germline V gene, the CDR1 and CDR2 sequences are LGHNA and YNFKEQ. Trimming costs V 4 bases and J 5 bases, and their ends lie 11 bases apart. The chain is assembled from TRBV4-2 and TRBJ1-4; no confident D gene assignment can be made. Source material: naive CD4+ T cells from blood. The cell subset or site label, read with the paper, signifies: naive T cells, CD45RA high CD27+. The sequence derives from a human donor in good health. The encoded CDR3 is CASSLSPGNEKLFF. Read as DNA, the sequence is TGTGCCAGCAGCCTTTCCCCGGGGAATGAAAAACTGTTTTTT.